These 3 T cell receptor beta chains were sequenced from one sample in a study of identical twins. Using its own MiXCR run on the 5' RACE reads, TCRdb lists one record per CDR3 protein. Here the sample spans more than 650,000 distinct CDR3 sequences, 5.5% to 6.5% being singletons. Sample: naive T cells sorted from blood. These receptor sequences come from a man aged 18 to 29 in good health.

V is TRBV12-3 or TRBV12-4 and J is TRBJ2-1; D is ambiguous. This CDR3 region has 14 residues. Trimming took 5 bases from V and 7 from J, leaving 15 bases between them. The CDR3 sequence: CASSPTGPSNEQFF. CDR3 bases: TGTGCCAGCAGTCCAACGGGTCCCTCGAATGAGCAGTTCTTC.

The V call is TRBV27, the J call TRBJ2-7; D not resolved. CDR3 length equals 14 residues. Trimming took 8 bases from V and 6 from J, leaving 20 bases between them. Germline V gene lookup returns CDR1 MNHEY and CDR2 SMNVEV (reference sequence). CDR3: CASAECGKGCEQYV. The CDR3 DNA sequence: TGTGCCAGCGCGGAATGTGGGAAGGGCTGCGAGCAGTACGTC.

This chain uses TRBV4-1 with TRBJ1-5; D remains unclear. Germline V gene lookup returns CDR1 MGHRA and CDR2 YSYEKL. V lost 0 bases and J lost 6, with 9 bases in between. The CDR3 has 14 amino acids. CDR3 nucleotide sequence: TGCGCCAGCAGCCAAGAAGGCCTGAGTCAGCCCCAGCATTTT. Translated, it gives CASSQEGLSQPQHF.